This T cell receptor (beta chain) is drawn from a study of CXCR3-negative and CXCR3-positive naive CD8 T cells. General study points: CXCR3-expressing naive cells carried TRB CDR3s more hydrophobic than those of CXCR3-negative naive cells.

A note on this clonotype: Its target is not known.

Preparation of TRB cDNA libraries relied on 5' RACE carrying UMI labels. TCRdb processed the 5' RACE reads again and assigns one entry to each CDR3 protein, with no DNA. The sample's table shows under 110,000 distinct CDR3 sequences. The CDR3 sequence is 15 residues long. In germline, CDR1 is MNHEY, CDR2 SMNVEV (reference sequence). Among CD8+ T cells, naive ones were CD45RO-CCR7+CD27+CD95-. Sequences were obtained from naive CXCR3+ CD8+ T cells from blood. Subset meaning: CD45RO-CCR7+CD27+CD95- naive CD8+ T cells expressing CXCR3 (TNR3+). This TCR was recovered from a human donor in good health. Some clones in this sample may be carry-over from other donors' samples. This chain connects TRBV27 to TRBJ2-7; the TCRdb call, TRBD1, lacks DNA for checking. The CDR3: CASSFGDLRDYEQYF.